This TCR beta chain stems from a study of cytomegalovirus exposure and HLA in healthy donors. Study summary: HLA-typed donors were the source of about 81 million unique TCRs held in an early data release.

Whole-study findings and limits: Later analysis placed DRB1 highest and HLA-C lowest in TCR association rates, which differed by HLA locus. When analyzed later, a missense DCLRE1C variant was found to be linked to TCR beta V- and J-gene trimming.

A remark on this clone: Its antigen is unidentified.

The study ran its PCR with 60 Vbeta and 13 Jbeta primers. Profiling relied on immunoSEQ multiplex PCR, and the TCRdb table lists in-frame clones only, not all of them. The sample holds 120,000 to 150,000 clones, roughly 73% seen once. Sequencing was carried out using PBMCs. The receptor was isolated from a woman under 30 in good health and CMV-seronegative.

The CDR3 protein is CASSLVNLQPQHF. In DNA form, the CDR3 reads TGTGCCAGCAGTTTAGTAAATCTTCAGCCCCAGCATTTT. The V gene is TRBV28, the J gene TRBJ1-5; no firm D call. Trimming removed 2 bases at V and 6 bases at J, with 8 bases between. The CDR3 is made up of 13 amino acids. CDR1 and CDR2 (germline): MDHEN, SYDVKM.